Listed below are T cell receptor beta chains from one sample, sequenced in a study of long-term antiretroviral therapy in people with HIV. TCRdb's table, derived via immunoSEQ multiplex PCR, lists solely in-frame clones and lacks some. Among around 28,000 clones listed, about 90% were seen once. The input for sequencing was unsorted PBMCs, taken 1.8 years after starting antiretroviral therapy. All receptors derive from a young woman with HIV. CDR3s leave out the opening cysteine and the closing phenylalanine or tryptophan.

j_gene: TRBJ2-1; v_gene: TRBV6-6; CDR3aa: ASQTREGQNEQF
j_gene: TRBJ2-7; v_gene: TRBV5-1; CDR3aa: ASSLARGGEQY
j_gene: TRBJ2-1; v_gene: TRBV9; CDR3aa: ASRRTDSSYNEQF
j_gene: TRBJ2-7; v_gene: TRBV6-1; CDR3aa: ASSGLAGFYEQY
j_gene: TRBJ2-7; v_gene: TRBV15; CDR3aa: ATSRLRGLSEQY
j_gene: TRBJ1-5; v_gene: TRBV15; CDR3aa: ATSRDTPSNQPQH
j_gene: TRBJ1-3; v_gene: TRBV9; CDR3aa: ASSEGPYQNTIY
j_gene: TRBJ1-1; v_gene: TRBV27; CDR3aa: ASSLAAGTPEAF
j_gene: TRBJ1-2; v_gene: TRBV6-5; CDR3aa: ASSLQGALEGYT
j_gene: TRBJ1-5; v_gene: TRBV25-1; CDR3aa: ASSESRVAEQPQH
j_gene: TRBJ2-1; v_gene: TRBV19; CDR3aa: ASGTSAGEWNEQF
j_gene: TRBJ2-1; v_gene: TRBV5-6; CDR3aa: ASSPRSQEHNEQF
j_gene: TRBJ2-3; v_gene: TRBV7-6; CDR3aa: ASSSPGGGQYTDTQY
j_gene: TRBJ2-2; v_gene: TRBV19; CDR3aa: ASSIPKGTVGELF
j_gene: TRBJ1-5; v_gene: TRBV13; CDR3aa: ASSSTTGGHQPQH
j_gene: TRBJ1-4; v_gene: TRBV6-5; CDR3aa: ASSPGTGWKKLF
j_gene: TRBJ1-2; v_gene: TRBV9; CDR3aa: ASSVDRGSGYT
j_gene: TRBJ2-1; v_gene: TRBV6-6; CDR3aa: ASSYGQGGNEQF
j_gene: TRBJ1-1; v_gene: TRBV15; CDR3aa: ATSRDRTGGTEAF
j_gene: TRBJ2-1; v_gene: TRBV7-8; CDR3aa: ASSLVPGLNSYNEQF
j_gene: TRBJ2-1; v_gene: TRBV11-2; CDR3aa: ASSLTGVTSSYNEQF
j_gene: TRBJ1-1; v_gene: TRBV6-6; CDR3aa: ASSYNLMNTEAF
j_gene: TRBJ1-3; v_gene: TRBV29-1; CDR3aa: SVVGVSGNTIY
j_gene: TRBJ1-2; v_gene: TRBV28; CDR3aa: ASRPGVGPRYGYT
j_gene: TRBJ2-3; v_gene: TRBV4-3; CDR3aa: ASSRSDRGPTDTQY
j_gene: TRBJ2-7; v_gene: TRBV6-5; CDR3aa: ASSFAEASGEQY
j_gene: TRBJ2-7; v_gene: TRBV7-2; CDR3aa: ASSLAGGSETYEQY
j_gene: TRBJ1-2; v_gene: TRBV6-5; CDR3aa: ASSYSTQQAGYT
j_gene: TRBJ2-4; v_gene: TRBV28; CDR3aa: ASSFRDKSIQY
j_gene: TRBJ1-2; v_gene: TRBV19; CDR3aa: ASNSGTLI
j_gene: TRBJ1-1; v_gene: TRBV5-6; CDR3aa: ASRETGINQNTEAF
j_gene: TRBJ1-4; v_gene: TRBV6-1; CDR3aa: ASSGETDNEKLF
j_gene: TRBJ2-7; v_gene: TRBV21-1; CDR3aa: ASSTFPLGSSYEQY
j_gene: TRBJ2-4; v_gene: TRBV27; CDR3aa: ASSLRRTGGAKNIQY